The clone carrying this TCR beta chain was seen once. Its specificity is not known. TCRdb keeps only in-frame clones here, not all; method: immunoSEQ multiplex PCR. The sample comprises about 150,000 clones, 80% to 90% of which are singletons, and over 6% rests with the top ten. This entry belongs to a study of T cell responses to AZD1222 COVID-19 vaccine. Findings and limits, study-wide: Nearly half of unique spike-specific TCRs reportedly avoided B.1.351 and B.1.1.7 mutated regions. Seropositivity was recorded at baseline in only six AZD1222 recipients. Increases in Spike-specific TCR breadth and depth were seen after two AZD1222 doses. Dominant CD4 TCR responses targeted spike regions 160-218 and 743-854.

The TCR was taken from an adult who had recovered from COVID-19. Sample: peripheral blood, taken after recovery from COVID-19.

Written as DNA, the CDR3 is TGTGCCAGCAGCTTATGGACAGGGGCGAAATACGAGCAGTACTTC. This encodes CASSLWTGAKYEQYF. The J gene is TRBJ2-7, the V gene TRBV7-9; 9 bases fit TRBD1. Looked up from germline, CDR1 is SEHNR and CDR2 is FQNEAQ (reference sequence). The CDR3 is 15 residues long. The V and J ends lost 2 bases and 4 bases, in that order; junction bases with no gene match: 6.